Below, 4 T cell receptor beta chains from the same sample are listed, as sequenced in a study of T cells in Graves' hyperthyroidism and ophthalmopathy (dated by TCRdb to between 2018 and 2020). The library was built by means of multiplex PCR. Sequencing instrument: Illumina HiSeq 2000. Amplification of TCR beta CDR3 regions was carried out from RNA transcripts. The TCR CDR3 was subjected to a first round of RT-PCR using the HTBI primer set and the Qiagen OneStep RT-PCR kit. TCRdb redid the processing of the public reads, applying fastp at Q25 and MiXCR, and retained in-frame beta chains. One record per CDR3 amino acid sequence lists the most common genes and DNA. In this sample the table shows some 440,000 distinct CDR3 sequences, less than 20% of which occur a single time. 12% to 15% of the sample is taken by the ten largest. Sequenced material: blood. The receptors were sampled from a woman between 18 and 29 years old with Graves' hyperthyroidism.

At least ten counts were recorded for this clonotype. The CDR3 coding sequence is TGTGCCAGCATGACAGGGAACGGAAAATACGAGCAGTACTTC. Encoded protein: CASMTGNGKYEQYF. The chain joins TRBV7-2 to TRBJ2-7; 7 positions match TRBD1. The CDR3 is 14 amino acids. CDR1 is SGHTA, CDR2 FQGNSA, per germline. J was trimmed by 4 bases and V by 7 bases; bases with no gene match: 10.

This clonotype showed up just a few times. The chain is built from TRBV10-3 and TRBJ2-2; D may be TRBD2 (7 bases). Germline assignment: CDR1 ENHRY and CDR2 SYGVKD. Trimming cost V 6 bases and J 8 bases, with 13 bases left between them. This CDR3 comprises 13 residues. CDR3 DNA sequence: TGTGCCATCAGCCGGGGGGCCGGGGGGGAGCTGTTTTTT. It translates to CAISRGAGGELFF.

The CDR3, as DNA: TGCAGCGTTGCAAGGACTAGCGGGAGAACAGATACGCAGTATTTT. It specifies CSVARTSGRTDTQYF. V gene TRBV29-1 combines with J gene TRBJ2-3, with 13 bases that match TRBD2. Germline CDR1 SQVTM, CDR2 ANQGSEA. The CDR3 runs to 15 residues. Trimming removed 4 bases from V and 3 bases from J; junction bases left unmatched: 4.

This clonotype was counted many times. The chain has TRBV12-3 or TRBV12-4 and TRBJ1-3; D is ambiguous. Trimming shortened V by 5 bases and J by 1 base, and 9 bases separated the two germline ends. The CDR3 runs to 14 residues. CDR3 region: CASSRAGSGNTIYF. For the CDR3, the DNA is TGTGCCAGCAGTCGGGCGGGTTCTGGAAACACCATATATTTT.